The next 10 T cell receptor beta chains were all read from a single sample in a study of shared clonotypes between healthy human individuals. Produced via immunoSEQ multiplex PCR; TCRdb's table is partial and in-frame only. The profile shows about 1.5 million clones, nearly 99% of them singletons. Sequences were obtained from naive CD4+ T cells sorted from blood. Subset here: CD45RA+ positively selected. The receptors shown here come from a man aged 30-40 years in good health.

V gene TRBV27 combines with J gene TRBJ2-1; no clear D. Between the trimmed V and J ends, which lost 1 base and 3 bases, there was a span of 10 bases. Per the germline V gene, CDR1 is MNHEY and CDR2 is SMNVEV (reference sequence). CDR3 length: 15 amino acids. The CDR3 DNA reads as TGTGCCAGCAGTTTATGGGGTTTGGACTACAATGAGCAGTTCTTC. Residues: CASSLWGLDYNEQFF.

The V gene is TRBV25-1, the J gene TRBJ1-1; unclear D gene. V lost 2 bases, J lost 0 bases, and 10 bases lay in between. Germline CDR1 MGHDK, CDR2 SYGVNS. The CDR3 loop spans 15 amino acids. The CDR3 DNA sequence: TGTGCCAGCAGTGAAAGCTCGTTTATGAACACTGAAGCTTTCTTT. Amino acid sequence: CASSESSFMNTEAFF.

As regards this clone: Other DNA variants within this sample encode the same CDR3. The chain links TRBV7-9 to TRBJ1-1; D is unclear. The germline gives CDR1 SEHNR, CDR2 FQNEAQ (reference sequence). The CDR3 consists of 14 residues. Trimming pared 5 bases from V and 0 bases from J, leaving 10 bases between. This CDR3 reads CASSLGSMNTEAFF. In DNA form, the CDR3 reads TGTGCCAGCAGCCTTGGGAGTATGAACACTGAAGCTTTCTTT.

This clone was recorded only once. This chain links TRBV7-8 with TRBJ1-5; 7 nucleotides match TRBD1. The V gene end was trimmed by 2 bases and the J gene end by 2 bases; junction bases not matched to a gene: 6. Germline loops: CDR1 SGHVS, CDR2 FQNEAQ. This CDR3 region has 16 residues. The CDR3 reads CASSLRRQGRNQPQHF. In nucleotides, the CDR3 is TGTGCCAGCAGCTTACGCCGACAGGGTCGCAATCAGCCCCAGCATTTT.

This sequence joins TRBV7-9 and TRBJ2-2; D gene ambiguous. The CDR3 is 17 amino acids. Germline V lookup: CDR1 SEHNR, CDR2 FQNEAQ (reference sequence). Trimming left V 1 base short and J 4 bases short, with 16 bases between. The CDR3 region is CASSLEVGSWGTGELFF. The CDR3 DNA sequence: TGTGCCAGCAGCTTAGAAGTAGGGTCCTGGGGCACCGGGGAGCTGTTTTTT.

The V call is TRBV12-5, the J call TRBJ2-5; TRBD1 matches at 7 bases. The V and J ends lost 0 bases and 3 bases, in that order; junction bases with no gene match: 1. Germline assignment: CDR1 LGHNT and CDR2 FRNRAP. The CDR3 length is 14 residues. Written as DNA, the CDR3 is TGTGCTAGTGGTTTGGTGGACAGGAAAGAGACCCAGTACTTC. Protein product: CASGLVDRKETQYF. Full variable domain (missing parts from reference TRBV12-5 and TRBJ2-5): DARVTQTPRHKVTEMGQEVTMRCQPILGHNTVFWYRQTMMQGLELLAYFRNRAPLDDSGMPKDRFSAEMPDATLATLKIQPSEPRDSAVYFCASGLVDRKETQYFGPGTRLLVL.

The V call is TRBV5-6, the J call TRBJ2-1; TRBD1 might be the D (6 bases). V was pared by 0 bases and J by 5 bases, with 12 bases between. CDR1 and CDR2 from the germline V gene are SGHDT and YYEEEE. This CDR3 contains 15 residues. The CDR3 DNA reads TGTGCCAGCAGCTTGGCCAGGGACAACAACAATGAGCAGTTCTTC. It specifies CASSLARDNNNEQFF.

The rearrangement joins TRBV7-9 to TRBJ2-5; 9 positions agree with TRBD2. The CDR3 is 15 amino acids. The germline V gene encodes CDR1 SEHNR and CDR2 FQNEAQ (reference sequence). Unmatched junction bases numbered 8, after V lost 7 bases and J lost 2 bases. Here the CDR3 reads CASTRAGGGQETQYF. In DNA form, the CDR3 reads TGTGCCAGCACAAGAGCGGGAGGTGGGCAAGAGACCCAGTACTTC.

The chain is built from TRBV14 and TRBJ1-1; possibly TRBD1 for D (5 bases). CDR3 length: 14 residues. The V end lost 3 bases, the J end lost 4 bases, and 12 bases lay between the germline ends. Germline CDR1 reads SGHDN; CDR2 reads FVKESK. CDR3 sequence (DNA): TGTGCCAGCAGCCATTCGGGGGGTAGCACTGAAGCTTTCTTT. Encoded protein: CASSHSGGSTEAFF.

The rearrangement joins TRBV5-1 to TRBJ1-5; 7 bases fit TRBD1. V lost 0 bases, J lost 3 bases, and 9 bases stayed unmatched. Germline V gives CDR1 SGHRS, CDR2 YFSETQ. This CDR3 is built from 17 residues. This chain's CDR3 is CASSLAPTGIDNQPQHF. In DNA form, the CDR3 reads TGCGCCAGCAGCTTGGCCCCGACAGGGATTGACAATCAGCCCCAGCATTTT.